This TCR beta chain derives from a study of cytomegalovirus exposure and HLA in healthy donors. Whole-study results and caveats: Diagnosis of cytomegalovirus status made by the classifier reportedly showed high specificity and sensitivity. Three CMV-associated chains were confirmed in vitro to be specific for CMV antigens.

This clone has only a few counts. The antigen is not known. The germline CDR1 and CDR2 sequences are LNHNV and YYDKDF (reference sequence). CDR3 length equals 16 residues. After removal of 0 bases from V and 5 bases from J, the junction contained 8 bases not matched to a gene. PCR primers comprised 60 Vbeta and 13 Jbeta primers. Profiled with immunoSEQ multiplex PCR; TCRdb holds only in-frame clones, not every one. The table records 150,000 or so clones, around 75% of them present only once. J is TRBJ2-5 and V is TRBV15, with 8 bases fitting TRBD1. The sequenced sample consisted of PBMCs. This TCR came from a man between 18 and 35 years old in good health and CMV-seropositive. The CDR3 DNA follows: TGTGCCACCAGCAGAGAGGTGGCAGGGGGCCAGGAGACCCAGTACTTC. It translates to CATSREVAGGQETQYF.